A single sample gave rise to the 28 T cell receptor beta chains below, sequenced in a study of T cells expressing NK-cell markers. TCRdb reprocessed the 5' RACE reads and reports one entry per CDR3 protein, with no DNA. In total, the table holds around 380,000 distinct CDR3 sequences. The source material was blood T cells: a sorted CD56 or NKG2C T cell subset, CD4+ or CD8+ T cells, or bulk PBMC T cells (not recorded which). Source of these receptors: a woman aged 45-65 years in good health.

The CDR3 loop is CASTEKLSRPQHF. This chain uses TRBV12-3 or TRBV12-4 with TRBJ1-5. The CDR3 spans 13 residues.

The J gene is TRBJ1-2, the V gene TRBV11-3. Germline loops: CDR1 SGHNT, CDR2 YENEEA. This CDR3 spans 16 amino acids. The CDR3: CASSLDHGEANYGYTF.

The chain couples TRBV7-2 to TRBJ2-7; TCRdb's assignment of TRBD1 cannot be checked, as there is no DNA. The CDR3 has 14 residues. Germline V CDR1 and CDR2: SGHTA, FQGNSA. CDR3 sequence: CASEAPGRYYEQYF.

V usage is TRBV3-1 and J usage is TRBJ1-1. CDR1 LGHDT and CDR2 YNNKEL come from the germline V gene (reference sequence). There are 15 residues in the CDR3. The CDR3 loop is CASSQVREGNTEAFF.

CDR3 loop: CASSPRGGYPNEQFF. The chain combines TRBV7-7 with TRBJ2-1; the TRBD1 assignment by TCRdb is unverifiable without DNA. Germline loops: CDR1 SSHAT, CDR2 FNYEAQ (reference sequence). This CDR3 is 15 amino acids long.

The V and J genes are TRBV14 and TRBJ2-2; TCRdb calls TRBD1, which cannot be checked without DNA. From germline, CDR1 is SGHDN and CDR2 FVKESK. CDR3 size: 16 residues. The CDR3 sequence: CASSQRTGVSTGELFF. The full variable domain, its missing parts supplied by reference TRBV14 and TRBJ2-2, is EAGVTQFPSHSVIEKGQTVTLRCDPISGHDNLYWYRRVMGKEIKFLLHFVKESKQDESGMPNNRFLAERTGGTYSTLKVQPAELEDSGVYFCASSQRTGVSTGELFFGEGSRLTVL.

The chain uses TRBV6-5 and TRBJ2-2; the TCRdb D gene call, TRBD2, has no DNA to confirm it. Germline V CDR1 and CDR2: MNHEY, SVGAGI. This CDR3 has 16 residues. CDR3 sequence: CASSYLGDSVGGELFF.

The CDR3 loop is CSVEWEWAKNIQYF. The chain uses TRBV29-1 and TRBJ2-4; TCRdb reports TRBD2, a call that lacks DNA to check it against. Germline V CDR1 and CDR2: SQVTM, ANQGSEA. This CDR3 has 14 amino acids.

CDR3 protein: CAREQAGRRWGYRNEQFF. The V call is TRBV27, the J call TRBJ2-1; the TRBD2 assignment by TCRdb is unverifiable without DNA. This CDR3 is built from 18 residues. Germline CDR1 is MNHEY and CDR2 is SMNVEV (reference sequence).

The gene calls are TRBV18 and TRBJ2-1. Per germline, CDR1 KGHSH and CDR2 LQKENI. The CDR3 sequence is 12 residues long. The CDR3 reads CASSPSEHEQFF.

CDR3 residues: CASRLGAGTGGGKLFF. This chain links TRBV6-5 with TRBJ1-4; the TCRdb D gene call, TRBD1, has no DNA to confirm it. This CDR3 has 16 residues. Germline values: CDR1 MNHEY, CDR2 SVGAGI.

J is TRBJ1-5 and V is TRBV12-3 or TRBV12-4; TCRdb's D gene call, TRBD1, goes unchecked for lack of DNA. The CDR3 totals 19 residues. CDR3 sequence: CASRASYRGLGNSNQPQHF.

The genes are TRBV5-5 and TRBJ1-5. This CDR3 has 13 amino acids. Germline V lookup: CDR1 SGHKS, CDR2 YYEKEE (reference sequence). The CDR3 is CASSSALVQPQHF.

The V and J genes are TRBV14 and TRBJ1-1; the TCRdb D gene call, TRBD1, has no DNA to confirm it. In germline, CDR1 is SGHDN, CDR2 FVKESK. The CDR3 is made up of 16 amino acids. CDR3: CASSQVGQALNTEAFF.

The CDR3 spells CASSYDVGSGTVEQYF. The V gene is TRBV6-6, the J gene TRBJ2-7; the TRBD2 assignment by TCRdb is unverifiable without DNA. This CDR3 is 16 amino acids long. Germline V CDR1 and CDR2: MNHNY, SVGAGI (reference sequence).

The chain's CDR3 is CASGLVGTSETQYF. The chain carries TRBV12-5 and TRBJ2-5. Germline assignment: CDR1 LGHNT and CDR2 FRNRAP. The CDR3 contains 14 residues.

V gene TRBV29-1 combines with J gene TRBJ2-2; TCRdb designates TRBD1, a call that cannot be tested without DNA. There are 14 residues in the CDR3. Per the germline V gene, CDR1 is SQVTM and CDR2 is ANQGSEA. Here the CDR3 reads CSAGTGADTGELFF.

The chain joins TRBV5-4 to TRBJ2-2; absent DNA, TCRdb's TRBD2 call cannot be checked. This CDR3 has 15 amino acids. Germline V gene lookup returns CDR1 SGHNT and CDR2 YYREEE (reference sequence). CDR3 amino acids: CASSSRTLRPGELFF.

The CDR3 is CASSQQGGDGAHTQYF. The chain employs TRBV3-1 and TRBJ2-3; TCRdb's D call, TRBD1, is unchecked because there is no DNA. Germline values: CDR1 LGHDT, CDR2 YNNKEL (reference sequence). The CDR3 totals 16 residues.

The V and J genes are TRBV7-7 and TRBJ2-1; TCRdb's D call, TRBD2, is unchecked because there is no DNA. This CDR3 is built from 19 residues. Germline V gives CDR1 SSHAT, CDR2 FNYEAQ (reference sequence). This CDR3 is CASIKAGPGSNGAYNEQFF.

This chain uses TRBV20-1 with TRBJ2-2; TCRdb indicates TRBD2, and absent DNA this call remains unverified. The CDR3 consists of 18 residues. Looked up from germline, CDR1 is DFQATT and CDR2 is SNEGSKA (reference sequence). CDR3 protein: CSAKSRGLAPTNTGELFF.

The chain uses TRBV7-9 and TRBJ2-1. Germline CDR1 reads SEHNR; CDR2 reads FQNEAQ (reference sequence). This CDR3 contains 14 residues. This chain's CDR3 is CASKPGDSYNEQFF. The complete variable domain, with remaining parts taken from reference TRBV7-9 and TRBJ2-1, reads DTGVSQNPRHKITKRGQNVTFRCDPISEHNRLYWYRQTLGQGPEFLTYFQNEAQLEKSRLLSDRFSAERPKGSFSTLEIQRTEQGDSAMYLCASKPGDSYNEQFFGPGTRLTVL.

V usage is TRBV2 and J usage is TRBJ1-6; the D gene TCRdb calls, TRBD1, cannot be checked with no DNA. This CDR3 is 13 amino acids long. CDR1 SNHLY and CDR2 FYNNEI come from the germline V gene. CDR3 amino acids: CAPSGQPNSPLHF.

This chain connects TRBV11-2 to TRBJ2-2; TCRdb returns TRBD2, unconfirmable since there is no DNA. Germline-derived CDR1 and CDR2 are SGHAT and FQNNGV. The CDR3 length is 17 residues. CDR3 protein: CASSQIGLAGNTGELFF.

This chain uses TRBV28 with TRBJ2-5. The length of the CDR3 is 15 residues. Germline CDR1 MDHEN, CDR2 SYDVKM. CDR3 amino acids: CASSYPDRDQETQYF.

The gene calls are TRBV7-6 and TRBJ2-3; as DNA is missing, the TRBD1 call by TCRdb cannot be tested. The germline gives CDR1 SGHVS, CDR2 FNYEAQ. This CDR3 has 14 residues. The CDR3 loop is CASSPGSHADTQYF.

V gene TRBV5-1 combines with J gene TRBJ1-1. The CDR3 is 14 amino acids. Germline assignment: CDR1 SGHRS and CDR2 YFSETQ. The CDR3 here is CASSLDSRESEAFF.

V and J are TRBV2 and TRBJ2-1; TCRdb names TRBD2, which stays unverified in the absence of DNA. This CDR3 is built from 13 residues. Germline CDR1 reads SNHLY; CDR2 reads FYNNEI. CDR3: CASIGLAGGEQFF.